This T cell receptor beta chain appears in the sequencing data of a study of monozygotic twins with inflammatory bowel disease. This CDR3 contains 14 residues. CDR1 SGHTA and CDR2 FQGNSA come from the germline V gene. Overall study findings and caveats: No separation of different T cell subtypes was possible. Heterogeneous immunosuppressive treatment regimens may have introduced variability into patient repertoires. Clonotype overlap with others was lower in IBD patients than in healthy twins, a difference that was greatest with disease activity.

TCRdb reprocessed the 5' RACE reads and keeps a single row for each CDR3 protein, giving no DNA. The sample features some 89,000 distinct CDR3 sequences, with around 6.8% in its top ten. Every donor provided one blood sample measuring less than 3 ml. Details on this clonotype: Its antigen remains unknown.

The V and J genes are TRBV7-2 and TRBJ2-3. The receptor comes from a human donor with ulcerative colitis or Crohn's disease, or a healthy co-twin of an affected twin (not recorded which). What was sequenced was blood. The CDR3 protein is CASSLGASTDTQYF.